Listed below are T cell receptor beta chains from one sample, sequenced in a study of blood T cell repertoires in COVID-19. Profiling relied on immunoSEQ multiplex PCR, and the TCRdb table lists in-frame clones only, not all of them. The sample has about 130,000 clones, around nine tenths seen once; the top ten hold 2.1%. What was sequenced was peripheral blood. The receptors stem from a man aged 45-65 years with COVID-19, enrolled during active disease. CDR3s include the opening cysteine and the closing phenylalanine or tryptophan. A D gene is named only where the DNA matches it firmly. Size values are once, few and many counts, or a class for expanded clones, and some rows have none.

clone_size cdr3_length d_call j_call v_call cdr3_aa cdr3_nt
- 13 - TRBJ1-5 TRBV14 CASSQGGNQPQHF TGTGCCAGCAGCCAAGGAGGCAATCAGCCCCAGCATTTT
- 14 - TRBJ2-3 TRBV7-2 CASSPAGYTDTQYF TGTGCCAGCAGCCCCGCGGGGTACACAGATACGCAGTATTTT
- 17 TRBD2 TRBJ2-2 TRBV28 CASSLRLAGGPDGELFF TGTGCCAGCAGTTTGAGACTAGCGGGAGGGCCAGACGGGGAGCTGTTTTTT
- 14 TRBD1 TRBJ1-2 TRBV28 CASSDRGSYYGYTF TGTGCCAGCAGCGACAGGGGATCGTACTATGGCTACACCTTC
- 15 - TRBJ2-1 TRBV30 CAWSPGGASYNEQFF TGTGCCTGGAGTCCCGGTGGGGCCTCCTACAATGAGCAGTTCTTC
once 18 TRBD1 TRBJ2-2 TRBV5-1 CASSLRDRGLSNTGELFF TGCGCCAGCAGCCTCCGGGACAGGGGGCTCTCGAACACCGGGGAGCTGTTTTTT
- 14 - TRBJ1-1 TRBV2 CASISHEGSTEAFF TGTGCCAGCATTTCACATGAGGGTAGCACTGAAGCTTTCTTT
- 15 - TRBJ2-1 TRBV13 CASSSSGTTYNEQFF TGTGCCAGCAGCAGTTCCGGGACAACCTACAATGAGCAGTTCTTC
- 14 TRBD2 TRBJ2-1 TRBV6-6 CASSYSTSNDEQFF TGTGCCAGCAGTTACTCGACTAGCAACGATGAGCAGTTCTTC
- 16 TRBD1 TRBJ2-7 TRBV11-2 CASSSPQGQNPYEQYF TGTGCCAGCAGCTCCCCACAGGGGCAGAATCCCTACGAGCAGTACTTC
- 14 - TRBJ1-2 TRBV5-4 CASSLGGIEYGYTF TGTGCCAGCAGCTTGGGAGGAATTGAATATGGCTACACCTTC
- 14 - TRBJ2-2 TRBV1 CTSSQDRSGGELFF TGCACCAGCAGCCAAGACAGGTCTGGCGGGGAGCTGTTTTTT
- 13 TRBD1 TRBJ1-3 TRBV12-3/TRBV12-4 CASSRTGGNTIYF TGTGCCAGCAGCCGGACAGGGGGAAACACCATATATTTT
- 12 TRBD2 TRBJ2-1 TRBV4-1 CASSQRTSQQFF TGCGCCAGCAGCCAAAGGACTAGTCAGCAGTTCTTC
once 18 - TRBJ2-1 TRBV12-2 CASRLGARTSGRQGEQFF TGTGCAAGTCGCTTAGGCGCCAGGACTAGCGGGAGGCAGGGTGAGCAGTTCTTC
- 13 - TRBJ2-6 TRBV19 CASSPVSANVLTF TGTGCCAGTAGCCCGGTTTCGGCCAACGTCCTGACTTTC
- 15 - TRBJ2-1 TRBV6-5 CASSYSGASYNEQFF TGTGCCAGCAGTTACTCAGGGGCATCCTACAATGAGCAGTTCTTC
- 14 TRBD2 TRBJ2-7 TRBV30 CAWSLAGGSYEQYF TGTGCCTGGAGCTTAGCGGGAGGCTCCTACGAGCAGTACTTC
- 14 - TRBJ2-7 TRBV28 CASSPPGDGYEQYF TGTGCCAGCAGTCCCCCGGGGGACGGCTACGAGCAGTACTTC
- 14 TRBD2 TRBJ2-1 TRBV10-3 CATITSGSSNEQFF TGTGCCACCATAACTAGCGGGAGTTCAAATGAGCAGTTCTTC
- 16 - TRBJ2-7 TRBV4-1 CASSRSGLTPAYEQYF TGCGCCAGCAGCCGTAGCGGCCTTACCCCCGCCTACGAGCAGTACTTC
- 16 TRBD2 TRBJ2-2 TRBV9 CASTPSGRPSTGELFF TGTGCCAGCACTCCTAGCGGGAGGCCGAGCACCGGGGAGCTGTTTTTT
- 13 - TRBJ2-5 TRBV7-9 CASSLAASETQYF TGTGCCAGCAGCTTAGCGGCTTCAGAGACCCAGTACTTC
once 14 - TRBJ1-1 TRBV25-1 CASSEGSSLRGAFF TGTGCCAGCAGTGAAGGCAGCTCCTTGCGGGGAGCTTTCTTT
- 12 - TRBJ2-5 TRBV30 CAWIPSQETQYF TGTGCCTGGATCCCCTCCCAAGAGACCCAGTACTTC
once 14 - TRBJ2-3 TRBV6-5 CASSSERNTDTQYF TGTGCCAGCAGTTCTGAGCGGAACACAGATACGCAGTATTTT
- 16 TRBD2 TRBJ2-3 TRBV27 CASSLLAGGRGDTQYF TGTGCCAGCAGTTTGCTAGCGGGAGGCCGTGGAGATACGCAGTATTTT
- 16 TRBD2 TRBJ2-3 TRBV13 CASSRTTSGRGDTQYF TGTGCCAGCAGCCGGACTACTAGCGGGAGGGGAGATACGCAGTATTTT
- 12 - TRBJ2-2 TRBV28 CASSFYGRELFF TGTGCCAGCAGTTTTTACGGGAGGGAGCTGTTTTTT
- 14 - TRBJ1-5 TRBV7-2 CASSSGPSDPPQHF TGTGCCAGCAGCTCTGGCCCATCCGATCCGCCCCAGCATTTT
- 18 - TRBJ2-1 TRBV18 CASSLSGAPPHRGNEQFF TGTGCCAGCTCACTGAGCGGAGCTCCGCCCCATCGAGGAAATGAGCAGTTCTTC
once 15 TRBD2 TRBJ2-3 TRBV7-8 CASSFGTSGTDTQYF TGTGCCAGCAGCTTTGGGACTAGCGGCACAGATACGCAGTATTTT
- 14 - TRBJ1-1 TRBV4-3 CASSQDNGAAEAFF TGCGCCAGCAGCCAAGATAATGGGGCTGCTGAAGCTTTCTTT
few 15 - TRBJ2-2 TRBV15 CATSSPRSGPGELFF TGTGCCACCAGCAGCCCGCGGTCAGGGCCCGGGGAGCTGTTTTTT
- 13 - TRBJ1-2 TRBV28 CASSLSAGFGYTF TGTGCCAGCAGTTTAAGTGCAGGGTTCGGCTACACCTTC
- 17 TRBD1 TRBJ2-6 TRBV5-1 CASSPGTGESGANVLTF TGCGCCAGCAGCCCGGGGACAGGGGAATCTGGGGCCAACGTCCTGACTTTC
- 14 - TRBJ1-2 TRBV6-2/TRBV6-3 CASSYGAREDGYTF TGTGCCAGCAGTTATGGCGCCCGGGAGGATGGCTACACCTTC
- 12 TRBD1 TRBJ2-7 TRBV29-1 CSATGVSHEQYF TGCAGCGCGACAGGGGTAAGCCACGAGCAGTACTTC
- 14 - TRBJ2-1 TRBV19 CASSIKLARNEQFF TGTGCCAGTAGTATAAAACTAGCTCGCAATGAGCAGTTCTTC
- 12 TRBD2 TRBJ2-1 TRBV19 CASSISGRELFF TGTGCCAGTAGTATTTCTGGGAGGGAGCTGTTCTTC
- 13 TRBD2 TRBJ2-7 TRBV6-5 CASMRREGGEQYF TGTGCCAGCATGCGGCGGGAGGGCGGAGAGCAGTACTTC
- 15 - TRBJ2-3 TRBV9 CASSPRPVSTDTQYF TGTGCCAGCAGCCCGCGCCCGGTTAGCACAGATACGCAGTATTTT
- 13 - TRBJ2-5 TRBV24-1 CATQGQVWETQYF TGTGCCACCCAGGGCCAGGTCTGGGAGACCCAGTACTTC
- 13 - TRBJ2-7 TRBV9 CASSLRGGGEQYF TGTGCCAGCAGCCTCCGGGGTGGAGGCGAGCAGTACTTC